This T cell receptor beta chain derives from a study of control samples from healthy donors and cancer patients. Generated by immunoSEQ multiplex PCR, the TCRdb table keeps only in-frame clones and is missing some. The table includes a few hundred thousand clones, approximately 90% detected once. Germline loops: CDR1 SQVTM, CDR2 ANQGSEA. The length of the CDR3 is 14 residues. J was trimmed by 7 bases and V by 4 bases; bases with no gene match: 4. V and J are TRBV29-1 and TRBJ2-1; 13 bases are shared with TRBD2. The source material was PBMCs. The clonotype was recovered from a man aged 40-49 years with head and neck cancer. The CDR3 DNA follows: TGCAGCGTTGGGACTAGCGGGAGTATAAATGAGCAGTTCTTC. It is translated as CSVGTSGSINEQFF.